These 7 T cell receptor beta chains originate from one sample sequenced in a study of cytomegalovirus exposure and HLA in healthy donors. The PCR had 60 Vbeta and 13 Jbeta primers. Profiled with immunoSEQ multiplex PCR; TCRdb holds only in-frame clones, not every one. The data contain under 200,000 clones, around 72% of them singletons. Material for sequencing was PBMCs. All receptors come from a man younger than 30 in good health and CMV-seronegative.

The chain joins TRBV5-1 to TRBJ2-7; 9 bases match TRBD1. CDR3 length: 14 amino acids. Trimming removed 5 bases from V and 2 bases from J; junction bases left unmatched: 5. Germline V gene data show CDR1 as SGHRS and CDR2 as YFSETQ. In DNA form, the CDR3 reads TGCGCCAGCAGACGCGGGACAGGGCCCTACGAGCAGTACTTC. Translation: CASRRGTGPYEQYF. The variable domain in full, completed from reference TRBV5-1 and TRBJ2-7, reads KAGVTQTPRYLIKTRGQQVTLSCSPISGHRSVSWYQQTPGQGLQFLFEYFSETQRNKGNFPGRFSGRQFSNSRSEMNVSTLELGDSALYLCASRRGTGPYEQYFGPGTRLTVT.

The CDR3 here is CASSLETSGTYNEQFF. DNA for the CDR3: TGTGCCAGCAGCTTAGAGACTAGCGGGACCTACAATGAGCAGTTCTTC. The chain joins TRBV7-9 to TRBJ2-1, with TRBD2 matching over 11 bases. This CDR3 is 16 amino acids long. In germline, CDR1 is SEHNR, CDR2 FQNEAQ (reference sequence). The V segment lost 1 base and the J segment 2 bases; nucleotides outside the gene matches: 1. The full variable domain, completed using reference TRBV7-9 and TRBJ2-1, is DTGVSQNPRHKITKRGQNVTFRCDPISEHNRLYWYRQTLGQGPEFLTYFQNEAQLEKSRLLSDRFSAERPKGSFSTLEIQRTEQGDSAMYLCASSLETSGTYNEQFFGPGTRLTVL.

V and J are TRBV6-6 and TRBJ2-1; D unresolved. This CDR3 is built from 14 residues. V was trimmed by 2 bases and J by 2 bases, leaving 7 bases between them. Germline V lookup: CDR1 MNHNY, CDR2 SVGAGI (reference sequence). The CDR3 reads CASSYLGPYNEQFF. For the CDR3, the DNA is TGTGCCAGCAGTTACCTGGGCCCCTACAATGAGCAGTTCTTC.

This clone was observed a handful of times. This chain joins TRBV9 and TRBJ2-3; 9 nucleotides line up with TRBD2. CDR1 SGDLS and CDR2 YYNGEE come from the germline V gene. The CDR3 is 19 residues long. The V and J ends lost 4 bases and 0 bases, in that order; junction bases with no gene match: 15. CDR3 loop: CASSPSLAGSRLSTDTQYF. In DNA, the CDR3 is TGTGCCAGCAGCCCCAGCCTAGCGGGATCCCGGTTAAGCACAGATACGCAGTATTTT.

This clone has only one observation. The chain combines TRBV7-6 with TRBJ1-5; TRBD1 might be the D (6 bases). CDR1 and CDR2 (germline): SGHVS, FNYEAQ. The CDR3 runs to 14 residues. V was pared by 1 base and J by 4 bases, with 8 bases between. DNA for the CDR3: TGTGCCAGCAGCTTAGAAACAGGGAATCAGCCCCAGCATTTT. Protein sequence: CASSLETGNQPQHF.

This clone appeared a single time. The CDR3 nucleotides are TGTGCCAGCACCTGGGGGGAAAGGATCTACGAGCAGTACTTC. The encoded protein is CASTWGERIYEQYF. V and J are TRBV28 and TRBJ2-7; D may be TRBD2 (6 bases). From germline, CDR1 is MDHEN and CDR2 SYDVKM. Trimming took off 7 bases at V and 3 bases at J, with 16 bases between the two ends. The CDR3 contains 14 residues.

This chain uses TRBV4-1 with TRBJ1-5, with a weak D call TRBD1 (6 bases). Germline CDR1 is MGHRA and CDR2 is YSYEKL. V lost 5 bases and J 6 bases, leaving 14 bases between the germline ends. This CDR3 is built from 14 residues. CDR3: CASSKQGMSQPQHF. CDR3 bases: TGCGCCAGCAGCAAACAGGGAATGAGTCAGCCCCAGCATTTT.